The TCR beta chain described here comes from a study of cytomegalovirus exposure and HLA in healthy donors. Germline values: CDR1 LNHDA, CDR2 SQIVND (reference sequence). The CDR3 consists of 16 residues. V was pared by 5 bases and J by 0 bases, with 6 bases of the junction left unmatched. Use of 60 Vbeta and 13 Jbeta primers characterized the PCR. TCRdb's copy holds only in-frame clones and misses some; the assay was immunoSEQ multiplex PCR. The profile shows under 200,000 clones, almost 85% of them singletons. The clonotype originates from a woman aged 45-65 years in good health and CMV-seronegative. The sequenced sample was PBMCs. This rearrangement joins TRBV19 to TRBJ2-2; the match to TRBD2 covers 7 bases. The CDR3 nucleotides read TGTGCCAGTAGTCGTCATAGCGGGCCGAACACCGGGGAGCTGTTTTTT. It is translated as CASSRHSGPNTGELFF.